This TCR beta chain was identified during a study of T-cell memory formation after mild COVID-19. Whole-study context: In these data, TCR clusters were largely donor specific. Study-wide results and caveats: The authors left the SARS-CoV-2 specificity of second-wave clones peaking on day 37 unconfirmed.

On this clonotype itself: The antigen is not known.

One entry per CDR3 protein, called by TCRdb with MiXCR from the 5' RACE reads. The sample lists around 370,000 distinct CDR3 sequences, around 21% seen once, with under 15% in the top ten. The germline V gene has CDR1 SGDLS and CDR2 YYNGEE. V was cut by 0 bases and J by 0 bases, with 9 bases left in between. This CDR3 contains 16 residues. The V and J genes are TRBV9 and TRBJ2-2, with D uncertain. The sequenced sample was PBMCs or a T cell subset sorted from them (not recorded which). This clonotype originated in an adult woman who had mild COVID-19 (a few samples of this study predate the infection). Cell type and time point are not known. CDR3 sequence: CASSVGRGANTGELFF. DNA of the CDR3: TGTGCCAGCAGCGTAGGACGCGGAGCGAACACCGGGGAGCTGTTTTTT.